The 26 T cell receptor beta chains below were found in one sample sequenced in a study of blood T cell repertoires in COVID-19. TCRdb's copy holds only in-frame clones and misses some; the assay was immunoSEQ multiplex PCR. The table records about 120,000 clones, over 65% of them present only once. Sequencing was performed on peripheral blood. These receptor sequences come from a man in his sixties with acute or convalescent COVID-19.

This clone was recorded only once. The rearrangement links TRBV9 to TRBJ2-5, with 7 bases fitting TRBD1. V shed 4 bases and J 2 bases; nucleotides not matched to a gene: 5. The CDR3 sequence is 14 residues long. Germline CDR1 reads SGDLS; CDR2 reads YYNGEE. The CDR3 DNA sequence: TGTGCCAGCAGCTCCCGGACAGGACAAGAGACCCAGTACTTC. Amino acids: CASSSRTGQETQYF.

The rearrangement links TRBV4-3 to TRBJ2-1; D gene uncertain. V lost 0 bases, J lost 0 bases, and 9 bases lay in between. The CDR3 spans 16 residues. Germline V gene data show CDR1 as LGHNA and CDR2 as YSLEER. CDR3 in DNA: TGCGCCAGCAGCCAAGATCTTACTAACTCCTACAATGAGCAGTTCTTC. Its protein is CASSQDLTNSYNEQFF.

V and J are TRBV19 and TRBJ2-5, with 7 bases matching TRBD1. The CDR3 is 14 amino acids. J lost 4 bases, V lost 5 bases, and 7 bases had no gene match. Germline V lookup: CDR1 LNHDA, CDR2 SQIVND (reference sequence). The CDR3 loop is CASSPRQGVETQYF. Written as DNA, the CDR3 is TGTGCCAGTAGTCCCAGACAGGGCGTAGAGACCCAGTACTTC.

The J gene is TRBJ2-1, the V gene TRBV27, with D maybe TRBD2 (6 bases). The CDR3 is made up of 14 amino acids. Trimming removed 3 bases from V and 5 bases from J, with 11 bases in between. Looked up from germline, CDR1 is MNHEY and CDR2 is SMNVEV (reference sequence). The CDR3 is CASSFSGRNNEQFF. CDR3 sequence (DNA): TGTGCCAGCAGTTTCAGTGGGAGGAACAATGAGCAGTTCTTC.

The chain joins TRBV7-9 to TRBJ2-1; TRBD1 agrees at 7 bases. CDR3 length: 12 residues. Germline CDR1 and CDR2: SEHNR and FQNEAQ (reference sequence). V shed 8 bases and J 2 bases; nucleotides not matched to a gene: 0. The DNA for the CDR3 is TGTGCCAGCGGGACAGCCTACAATGAGCAGTTCTTC. The encoded protein is CASGTAYNEQFF.

In this sample, this clone turned up a few times. The CDR3 reads CASSPGRNTEAFF. The DNA of the CDR3 is TGTGCCAGCAGCCCCGGGAGGAACACTGAAGCTTTCTTT. The rearrangement uses TRBV7-8 and TRBJ1-1; no firm D call. Per the germline V gene, CDR1 is SGHVS and CDR2 is FQNEAQ. This CDR3 is built from 13 residues. V was cut by 5 bases and J by 1 base, with 8 bases left in between.

The rearrangement joins TRBV28 to TRBJ2-7; D is perhaps TRBD1 (6 bases). The CDR3 spans 15 residues. The germline CDR1 and CDR2 sequences are MDHEN and SYDVKM. The germline V and J ends were trimmed by 6 bases and 0 bases, with 15 bases remaining between them. CDR3 sequence (DNA): TGTGCCAGCAGCTTCAGGGGTTTAAGCTCCTACGAGCAGTACTTC. This sequence encodes CASSFRGLSSYEQYF.

This clone was picked up one time. This chain joins TRBV6-5 and TRBJ2-7, with D possibly TRBD1 on 6 matching bases. This CDR3 has 15 residues. Trimming took 8 bases from V and 1 from J, leaving 18 bases between them. CDR1 and CDR2 (germline): MNHEY, SVGAGI. The CDR3 sequence is CASQPGQGLSYEQYF. CDR3 in DNA: TGTGCCAGCCAGCCGGGACAAGGGTTATCCTACGAGCAGTACTTC.

The V and J genes are TRBV10-3 and TRBJ1-3, with D perhaps matching TRBD1 (5 bases). The CDR3 runs to 14 residues. Trimming removed 10 bases at V and 0 bases at J, with 13 bases between. The V gene's germline CDR1 is ENHRY and CDR2 SYGVKD. CDR3 residues: CATLDISSGNTIYF. CDR3 in DNA: TGTGCCACCTTGGACATCAGCTCTGGAAACACCATATATTTT.

V usage is TRBV28 and J usage is TRBJ2-1; 7 bases line up with TRBD2. Germline CDR1 reads MDHEN; CDR2 reads SYDVKM. The length of the CDR3 is 17 residues. V was clipped by 7 bases and J by 4 bases; unmatched bases: 16. The chain's CDR3 is CASTPGGWGTPYNEQFF. Written as DNA, the CDR3 is TGTGCCAGCACCCCGGGGGGTTGGGGGACCCCATACAATGAGCAGTTCTTC.

The J gene is TRBJ2-7, the V gene TRBV7-2; D not resolved. The V end lost 2 bases, the J end lost 7 bases, and 12 bases lay between the germline ends. The CDR3 spans 13 residues. Germline CDR1 is SGHTA and CDR2 is FQGNSA. The CDR3 loop reads CASSLSQAREQYF. CDR3 coding DNA: TGTGCCAGCAGCTTATCCCAGGCCCGGGAGCAGTACTTC.

The V call is TRBV27, the J call TRBJ1-5; the D gene is possibly TRBD1 (6 bases). Trimming removed 2 bases at V and 0 bases at J, with 14 bases between. Germline CDR1 reads MNHEY; CDR2 reads SMNVEV (reference sequence). This CDR3 has 17 amino acids. CDR3 loop: CASSLLDSFISNQPQHF. The CDR3 DNA sequence: TGTGCCAGCAGTTTACTGGACAGCTTTATTAGCAATCAGCCCCAGCATTTT.

The chain couples TRBV3-1 (or the pseudogene TRBV3-2) to TRBJ1-6; D gene unclear. Germline V gene sequence: CDR1 LGHDT, CDR2 YNNKEL (reference sequence). V lost 1 base to trimming and J lost 5 bases, with 3 bases between them. The CDR3 spans 13 residues. CDR3 sequence: CASSQADNSPLHF. DNA for the CDR3: TGTGCCAGCAGCCAAGCTGATAATTCACCCCTCCACTTT.

The chain has TRBV10-3 and TRBJ2-7; TRBD2 matches at 7 bases. The V and J ends lost 6 bases and 3 bases, in that order; junction bases with no gene match: 2. Germline loops: CDR1 ENHRY, CDR2 SYGVKD. CDR3 length: 12 amino acids. The CDR3: CAIRSGNYEQYF. CDR3 in DNA: TGTGCCATCAGGAGCGGGAACTACGAGCAGTACTTC.

This clone was recorded a few times. The chain employs TRBV9 and TRBJ2-5; 7 nucleotides match TRBD1. Trimming removed 3 bases from V and 3 bases from J; junction bases left unmatched: 5. There are 14 residues in the CDR3. Looked up from germline, CDR1 is SGDLS and CDR2 is YYNGEE. The CDR3 sequence is CASSATGWEETQYF. The CDR3 region has the DNA TGTGCCAGCAGCGCGACAGGGTGGGAAGAGACCCAGTACTTC.

This CDR3 is CASSSSGRAYTGELFF. In nucleotides, the CDR3 is TGTGCCAGCAGCTCTAGCGGGAGGGCGTACACCGGGGAGCTGTTTTTT. The genes are TRBV13 and TRBJ2-2, with 12 bases matching TRBD2. V lost 4 bases to trimming and J lost 3 bases; unmatched junction nucleotides: 3. Germline-derived CDR1 and CDR2 are PRHDT and FYEKMQ (reference sequence). The CDR3 spans 16 residues.

This clone was seen once. The rearrangement links TRBV7-8 to TRBJ2-1, with D possibly matching TRBD2 (6 bases). The ends were cut back, 4 bases at V and 9 bases at J, with 10 bases in the middle. Germline CDR1 is SGHVS and CDR2 is FQNEAQ. The CDR3 consists of 12 residues. The CDR3 is CASSSSGVEQFF. CDR3 sequence (DNA): TGTGCCAGCAGCTCCTCGGGGGTTGAGCAGTTCTTC.

The chain recombines TRBV19 with TRBJ2-7; D unresolved. Germline CDR1 and CDR2: LNHDA and SQIVND (reference sequence). There are 13 residues in the CDR3. Trimming cost V 4 bases and J 3 bases, with 10 bases left between them. The CDR3 DNA sequence: TGTGCCAGTAGTAGCGGCAAAAGCTACGAGCAGTACTTC. It is translated as CASSSGKSYEQYF.

The V gene is TRBV6-2 or TRBV6-3, the J gene TRBJ2-5; 10 nucleotides line up with TRBD2. Unmatched junction bases numbered 4, after V lost 6 bases and J lost 3 bases. From germline, CDR1 is MNHEY and CDR2 SVGEGT. CDR3 length equals 14 residues. CDR3 coding DNA: TGTGCCAGCAGCAATCTAGCGGGGGAAGAGACCCAGTACTTC. The encoded protein is CASSNLAGEETQYF.

The chain has TRBV6-5 and TRBJ1-1, with unresolved D. V lost 6 bases and J 3 bases, leaving 8 bases between the germline ends. CDR3 length equals 12 residues. Per germline, CDR1 MNHEY and CDR2 SVGAGI. As DNA, the CDR3 is TGTGCCAGCAGCCCGGGATACACTGAAGCTTTCTTT. Amino acids: CASSPGYTEAFF.

This clone came up once. The J gene is TRBJ1-4, the V gene TRBV28, with D possibly TRBD1 on 5 matching bases. Germline V gene data show CDR1 as MDHEN and CDR2 as SYDVKM. This CDR3 has 13 amino acids. V was trimmed by 8 bases and J by 4 bases, leaving 11 bases between them. The CDR3 sequence: CASAGPLNEKLFF. CDR3 nucleotides: TGTGCCAGCGCAGGGCCCCTTAATGAAAAACTGTTTTTT.

The chain is built from TRBV5-4 and TRBJ2-7, with 9 bases aligning to TRBD2. V shed 0 bases and J 6 bases; nucleotides not matched to a gene: 7. CDR1 is SGHNT, CDR2 YYREEE, per germline (reference sequence). This CDR3 region has 15 residues. The DNA for the CDR3 is TGTGCCAGCAGCTTGGTCGGGGTAGCGGGAGTCGAGCAGTACTTC. Its translation: CASSLVGVAGVEQYF. Variable domain in full (rest from reference TRBV5-4 and TRBJ2-7): ETGVTQSPTHLIKTRGQQVTLRCSSQSGHNTVSWYQQALGQGPQFIFQYYREEENGRGNFPPRFSGLQFPNYSSELNVNALELDDSALYLCASSLVGVAGVEQYFGPGTRLTVT.

Only one count was recorded for this clone. In DNA, the CDR3 is TGTGCCTGGAAGCGGGGTAGCTCCTACAATGAGCAGTTCTTC. This sequence encodes CAWKRGSSYNEQFF. The chain couples TRBV30 to TRBJ2-1; 7 bases are shared with TRBD2. From germline, CDR1 is GTSNPN and CDR2 SVGIG (reference sequence). Trimming cost V 4 bases and J 0 bases; bases outside gene matches: 3. The CDR3 is 14 amino acids.

The chain recombines TRBV6-2 or TRBV6-3 with TRBJ1-1, with no clear D. This CDR3 is built from 14 residues. Germline CDR1 is MNHEY and CDR2 is SVGEGT. V shed 5 bases and J shed 1 base, with 11 bases lying between them. CDR3 coding DNA: TGTGCCAGCAGTCTCCCGGGGAAGAACACTGAAGCTTTCTTT. Its protein product is CASSLPGKNTEAFF.

V is TRBV5-4 and J is TRBJ2-7, with 8 nucleotides matching TRBD2. V shed 4 bases, J shed 0 bases, and the junction held 3 bases outside the gene matches. Germline V gives CDR1 SGHNT, CDR2 YYREEE (reference sequence). The CDR3 totals 14 residues. The CDR3 coding sequence is TGTGCCAGCAGCACGGGAGGGCCCTCCTACGAGCAGTACTTC. Its translation: CASSTGGPSYEQYF.

This chain connects TRBV3-1 (or the pseudogene TRBV3-2) to TRBJ2-1, with D tentatively TRBD2 (5 bases). Deletions cut 1 base from V and 4 bases from J, with 11 bases between. Per germline, CDR1 LGHDT and CDR2 YNNKEL (reference sequence). The CDR3 is made up of 15 amino acids. The CDR3 reads CASSQGGRRYNEQFF. CDR3 sequence (DNA): TGTGCCAGCAGCCAAGGAGGGAGACGATACAATGAGCAGTTCTTC.